Listed below are T cell receptor beta chains from one sample, sequenced in a study of CD8 T cells in ankylosing spondylitis. In TCRdb, the 5' RACE reads were re-called with MiXCR into one record per CDR3 protein. This sample yields a few hundred thousand distinct CDR3 sequences, of which 18% are seen a single time; over 25% belongs to the top ten. Sample: blood, either unsorted or a sorted T cell fraction (not recorded which). The receptor source for this set is a male donor with ankylosing spondylitis or in good health (not recorded which). The CDR3 runs from the conserved cysteine through the conserved F or W. D genes are given only for firm matches. Expanded clones are given a class, and other clones once, few, many or no size at all.

>NA|NA|TRBV29-1|13|TRBJ2-2
CSVDGVNTGELFF
TGCAGCGTTGACGGGGTAAACACCGGGGAGCTGTTTTTT
>NA|NA|TRBV20-1|11|TRBJ2-5
CSARHGETQYF
TGCAGTGCTAGACACGGGGAGACCCAGTACTTC
>TRBD2|few|TRBV4-3|15|TRBJ2-7
CASSQGLAEYYEQYF
TGCGCCAGCAGCCAGGGACTAGCGGAGTACTACGAGCAGTACTTC
>TRBD1|NA|TRBV2|16|TRBJ1-1
CASSETRTGSNTEAFF
TGTGCCAGCAGTGAAACAAGGACAGGATCGAACACTGAAGCTTTCTTT
>NA|few|TRBV7-2|12|TRBJ1-2
CASSPLSVGYTF
TGTGCCAGCAGCCCGCTGAGTGTCGGCTACACCTTC
>NA|NA|TRBV12-3/TRBV12-4|16|TRBJ2-4
CASSLSGWLAKNIQYF
TGTGCCAGCAGTTTATCAGGCTGGCTAGCCAAAAACATTCAGTACTTC
>NA|NA|TRBV5-1|14|TRBJ2-5
CASSFEGIQETQYF
TGCGCCAGCAGCTTTGAAGGGATCCAAGAGACCCAGTACTTC
>TRBD1|NA|TRBV15|13|TRBJ1-4
CATSVQGYEKLFF
TGTGCCACCAGCGTACAGGGGTACGAAAAACTGTTTTTT
>TRBD1|once|TRBV4-3|16|TRBJ2-7
CASSQSGTGTSYEQYF
TGCGCCAGCAGCCAATCCGGGACAGGGACCTCCTACGAGCAGTACTTC
>TRBD1|few|TRBV7-9|16|TRBJ1-1
CASSLAPGQGNTEAFF
TGTGCCAGCAGCTTAGCCCCCGGACAGGGGAATACTGAAGCTTTCTTT
>TRBD2|NA|TRBV4-1|15|TRBJ2-5
CASSQVEAGEETQYF
TGCGCCAGCAGCCAAGTTGAGGCGGGAGAGGAGACCCAGTACTTC
>NA|NA|TRBV27|12|TRBJ2-1
CAIILRGNEQFF
TGTGCCATTATCCTACGGGGCAATGAGCAGTTCTTC
>TRBD2|NA|TRBV20-1|15|TRBJ2-1
CSARDGASGSTEQFF
TGCAGTGCTAGAGATGGGGCTAGCGGGAGCACTGAGCAGTTCTTC